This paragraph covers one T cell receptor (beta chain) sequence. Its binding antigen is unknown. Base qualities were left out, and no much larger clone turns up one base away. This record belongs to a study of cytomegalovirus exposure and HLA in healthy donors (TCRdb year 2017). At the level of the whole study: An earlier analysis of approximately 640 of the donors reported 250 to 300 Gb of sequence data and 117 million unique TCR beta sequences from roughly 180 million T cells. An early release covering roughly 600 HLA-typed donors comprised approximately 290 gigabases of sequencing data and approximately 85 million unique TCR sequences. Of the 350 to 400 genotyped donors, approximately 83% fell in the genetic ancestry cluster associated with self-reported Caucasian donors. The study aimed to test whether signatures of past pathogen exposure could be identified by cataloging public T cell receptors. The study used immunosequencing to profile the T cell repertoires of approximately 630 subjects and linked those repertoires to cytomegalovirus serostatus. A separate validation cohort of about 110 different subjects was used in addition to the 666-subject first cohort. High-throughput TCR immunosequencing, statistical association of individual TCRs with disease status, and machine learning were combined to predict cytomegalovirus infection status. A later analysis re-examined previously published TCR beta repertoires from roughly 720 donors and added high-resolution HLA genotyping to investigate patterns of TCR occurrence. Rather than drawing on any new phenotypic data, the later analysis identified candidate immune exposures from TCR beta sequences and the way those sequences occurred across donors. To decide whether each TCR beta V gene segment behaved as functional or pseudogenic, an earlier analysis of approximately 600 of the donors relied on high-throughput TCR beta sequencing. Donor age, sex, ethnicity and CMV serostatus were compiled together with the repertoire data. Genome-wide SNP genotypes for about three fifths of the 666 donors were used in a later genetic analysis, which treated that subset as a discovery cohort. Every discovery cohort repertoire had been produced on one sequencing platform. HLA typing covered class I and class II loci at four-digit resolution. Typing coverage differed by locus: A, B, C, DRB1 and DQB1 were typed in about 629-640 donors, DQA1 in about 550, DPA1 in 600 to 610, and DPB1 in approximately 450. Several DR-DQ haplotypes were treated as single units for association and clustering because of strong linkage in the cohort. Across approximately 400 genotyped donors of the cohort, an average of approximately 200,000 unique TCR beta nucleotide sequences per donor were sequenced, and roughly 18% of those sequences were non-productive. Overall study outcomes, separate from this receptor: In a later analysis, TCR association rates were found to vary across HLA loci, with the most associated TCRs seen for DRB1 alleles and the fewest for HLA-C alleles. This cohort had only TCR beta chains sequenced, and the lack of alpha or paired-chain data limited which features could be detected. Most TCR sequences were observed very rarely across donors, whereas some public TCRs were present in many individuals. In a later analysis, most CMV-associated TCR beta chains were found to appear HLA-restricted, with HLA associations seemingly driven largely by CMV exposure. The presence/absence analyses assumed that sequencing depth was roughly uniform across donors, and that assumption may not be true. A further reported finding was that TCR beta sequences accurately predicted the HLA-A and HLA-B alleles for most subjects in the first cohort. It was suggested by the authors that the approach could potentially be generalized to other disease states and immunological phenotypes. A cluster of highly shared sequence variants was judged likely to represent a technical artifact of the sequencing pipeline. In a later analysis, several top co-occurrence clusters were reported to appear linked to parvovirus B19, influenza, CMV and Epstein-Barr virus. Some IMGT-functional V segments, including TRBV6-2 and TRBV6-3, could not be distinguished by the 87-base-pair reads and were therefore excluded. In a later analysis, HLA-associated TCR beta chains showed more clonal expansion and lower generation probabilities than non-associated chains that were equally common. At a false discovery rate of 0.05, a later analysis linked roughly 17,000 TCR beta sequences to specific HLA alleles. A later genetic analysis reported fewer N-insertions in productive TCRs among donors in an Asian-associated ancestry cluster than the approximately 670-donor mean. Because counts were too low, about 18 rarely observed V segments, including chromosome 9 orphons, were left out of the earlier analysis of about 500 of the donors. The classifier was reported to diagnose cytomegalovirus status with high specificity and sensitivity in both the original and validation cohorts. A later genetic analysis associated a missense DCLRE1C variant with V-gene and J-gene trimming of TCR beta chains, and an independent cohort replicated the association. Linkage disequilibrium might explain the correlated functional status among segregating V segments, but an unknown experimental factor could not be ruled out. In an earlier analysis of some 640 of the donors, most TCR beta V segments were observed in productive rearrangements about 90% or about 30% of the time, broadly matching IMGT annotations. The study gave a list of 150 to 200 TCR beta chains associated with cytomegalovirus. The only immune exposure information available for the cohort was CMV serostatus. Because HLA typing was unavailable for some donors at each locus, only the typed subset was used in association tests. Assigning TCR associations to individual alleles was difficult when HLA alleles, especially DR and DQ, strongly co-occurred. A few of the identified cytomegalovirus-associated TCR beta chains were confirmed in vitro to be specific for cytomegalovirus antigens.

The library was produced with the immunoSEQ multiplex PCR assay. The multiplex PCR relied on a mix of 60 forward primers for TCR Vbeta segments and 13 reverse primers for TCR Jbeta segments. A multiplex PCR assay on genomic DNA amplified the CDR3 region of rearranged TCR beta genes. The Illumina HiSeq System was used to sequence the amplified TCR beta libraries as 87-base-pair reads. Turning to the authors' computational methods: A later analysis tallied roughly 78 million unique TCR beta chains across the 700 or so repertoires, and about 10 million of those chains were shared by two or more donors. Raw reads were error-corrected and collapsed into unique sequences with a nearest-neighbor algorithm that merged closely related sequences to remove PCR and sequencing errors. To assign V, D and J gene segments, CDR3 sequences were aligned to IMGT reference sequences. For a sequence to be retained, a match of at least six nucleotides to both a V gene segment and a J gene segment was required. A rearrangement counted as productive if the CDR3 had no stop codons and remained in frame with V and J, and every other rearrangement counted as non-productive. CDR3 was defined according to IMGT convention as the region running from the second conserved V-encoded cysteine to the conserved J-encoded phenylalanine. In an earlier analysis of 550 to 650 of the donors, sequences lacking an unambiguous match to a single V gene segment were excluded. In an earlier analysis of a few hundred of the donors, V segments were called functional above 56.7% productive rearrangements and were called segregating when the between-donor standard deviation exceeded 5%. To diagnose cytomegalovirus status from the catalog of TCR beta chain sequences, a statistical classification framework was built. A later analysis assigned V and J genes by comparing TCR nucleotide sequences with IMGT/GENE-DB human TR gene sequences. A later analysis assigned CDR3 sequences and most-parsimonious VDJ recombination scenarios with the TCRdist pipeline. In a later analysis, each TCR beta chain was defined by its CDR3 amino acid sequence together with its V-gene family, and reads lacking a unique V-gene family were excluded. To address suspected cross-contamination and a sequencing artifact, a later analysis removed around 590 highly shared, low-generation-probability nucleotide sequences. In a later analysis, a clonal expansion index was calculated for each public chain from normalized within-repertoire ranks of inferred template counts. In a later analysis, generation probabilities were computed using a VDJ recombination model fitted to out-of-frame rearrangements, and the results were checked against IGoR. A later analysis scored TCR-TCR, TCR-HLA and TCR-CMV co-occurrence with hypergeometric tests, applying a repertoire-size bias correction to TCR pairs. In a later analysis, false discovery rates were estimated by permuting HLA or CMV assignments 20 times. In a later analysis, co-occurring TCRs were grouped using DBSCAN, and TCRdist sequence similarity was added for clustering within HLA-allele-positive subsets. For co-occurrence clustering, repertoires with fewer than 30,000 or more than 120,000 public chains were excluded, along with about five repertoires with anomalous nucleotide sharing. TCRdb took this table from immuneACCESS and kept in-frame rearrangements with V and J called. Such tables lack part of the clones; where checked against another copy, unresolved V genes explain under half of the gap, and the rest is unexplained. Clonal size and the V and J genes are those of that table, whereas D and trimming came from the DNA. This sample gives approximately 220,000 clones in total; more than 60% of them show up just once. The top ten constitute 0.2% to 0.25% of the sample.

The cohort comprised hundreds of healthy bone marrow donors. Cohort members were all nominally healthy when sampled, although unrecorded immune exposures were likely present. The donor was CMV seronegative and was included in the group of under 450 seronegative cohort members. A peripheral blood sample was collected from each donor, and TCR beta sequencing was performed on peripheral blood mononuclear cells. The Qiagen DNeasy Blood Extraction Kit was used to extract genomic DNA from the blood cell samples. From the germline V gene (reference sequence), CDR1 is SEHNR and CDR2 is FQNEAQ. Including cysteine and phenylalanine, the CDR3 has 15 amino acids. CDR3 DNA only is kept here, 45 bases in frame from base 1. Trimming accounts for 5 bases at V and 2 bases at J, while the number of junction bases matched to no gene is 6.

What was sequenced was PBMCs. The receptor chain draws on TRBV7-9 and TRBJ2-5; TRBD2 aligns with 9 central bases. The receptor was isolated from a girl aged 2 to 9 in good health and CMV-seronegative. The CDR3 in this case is CASSRGGEQQETQYF. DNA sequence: TGTGCCAGCAGCCGCGGGGGGGAACAACAAGAGACCCAGTACTTC.